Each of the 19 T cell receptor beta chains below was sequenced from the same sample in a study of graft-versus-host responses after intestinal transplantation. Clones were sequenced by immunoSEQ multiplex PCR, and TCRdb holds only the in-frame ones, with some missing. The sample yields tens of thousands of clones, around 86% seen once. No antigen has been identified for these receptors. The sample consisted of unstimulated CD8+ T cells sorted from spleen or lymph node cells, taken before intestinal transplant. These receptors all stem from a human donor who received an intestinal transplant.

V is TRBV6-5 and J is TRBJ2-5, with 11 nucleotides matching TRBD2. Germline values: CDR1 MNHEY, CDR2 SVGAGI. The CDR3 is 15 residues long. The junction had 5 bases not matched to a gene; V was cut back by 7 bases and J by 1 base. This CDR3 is CASKVAGGAQETQYF. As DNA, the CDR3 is TGTGCCAGCAAGGTAGCGGGAGGGGCCCAAGAGACCCAGTACTTC.

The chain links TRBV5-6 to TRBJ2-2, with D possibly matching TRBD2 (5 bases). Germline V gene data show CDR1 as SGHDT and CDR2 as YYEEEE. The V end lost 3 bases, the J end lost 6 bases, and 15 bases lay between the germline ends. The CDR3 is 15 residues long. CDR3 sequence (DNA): TGTGCCAGCAGCTACCTAGTAACCGGGGCCGGGGAGCTGTTTTTT. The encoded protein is CASSYLVTGAGELFF.

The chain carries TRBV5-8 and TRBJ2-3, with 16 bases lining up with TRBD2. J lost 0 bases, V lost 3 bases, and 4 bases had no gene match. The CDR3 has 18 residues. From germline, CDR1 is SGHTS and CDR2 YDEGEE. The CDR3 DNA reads TGTGCCAGCAGCTGGGGACTAGCGGGAGGGCCTAGCACAGATACGCAGTATTTT. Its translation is CASSWGLAGGPSTDTQYF. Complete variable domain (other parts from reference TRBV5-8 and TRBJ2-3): EAGVTQSPTHLIKTRGQQATLRCSPISGHTSVYWYQQALGLGLQFLLWYDEGEERNRGNFPPRFSGRQFPNYSSELNVNALELEDSALYLCASSWGLAGGPSTDTQYFGPGTRLTVL.

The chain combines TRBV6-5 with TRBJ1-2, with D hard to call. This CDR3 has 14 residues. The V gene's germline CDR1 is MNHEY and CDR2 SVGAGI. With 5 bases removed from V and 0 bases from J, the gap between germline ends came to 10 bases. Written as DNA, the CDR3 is TGTGCCAGCAGTGAAGGAGGGACTAACTATGGCTACACCTTC. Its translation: CASSEGGTNYGYTF.

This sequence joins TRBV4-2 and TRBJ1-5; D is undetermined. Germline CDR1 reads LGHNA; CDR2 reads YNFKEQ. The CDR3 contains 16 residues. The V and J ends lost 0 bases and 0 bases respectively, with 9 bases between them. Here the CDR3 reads CASSQEDGNSNQPQHF. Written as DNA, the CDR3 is TGTGCCAGCAGCCAAGAGGATGGTAATAGCAATCAGCCCCAGCATTTT.

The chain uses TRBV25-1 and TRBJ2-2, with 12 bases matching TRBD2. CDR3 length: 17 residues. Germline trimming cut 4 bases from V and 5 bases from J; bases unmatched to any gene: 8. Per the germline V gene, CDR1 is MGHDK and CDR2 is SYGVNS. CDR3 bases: TGTGCCAGCAGTGGACAGACTAGCGGGAGTATGACCGGGGAGCTGTTTTTT. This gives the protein CASSGQTSGSMTGELFF.

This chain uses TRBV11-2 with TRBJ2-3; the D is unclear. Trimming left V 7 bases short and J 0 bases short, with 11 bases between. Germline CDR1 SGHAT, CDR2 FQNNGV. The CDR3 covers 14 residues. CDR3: CASNFPPSTDTQYF. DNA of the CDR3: TGTGCCAGCAACTTCCCCCCAAGCACAGATACGCAGTATTTT.

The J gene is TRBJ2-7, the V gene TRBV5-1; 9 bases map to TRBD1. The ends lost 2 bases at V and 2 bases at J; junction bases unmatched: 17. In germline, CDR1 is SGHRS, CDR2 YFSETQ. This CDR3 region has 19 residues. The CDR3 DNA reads TGCGCCAGCAGCTTTTGGTTGGGACAGGGATTAAGACTCGCCTACGAGCAGTACTTC. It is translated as CASSFWLGQGLRLAYEQYF.

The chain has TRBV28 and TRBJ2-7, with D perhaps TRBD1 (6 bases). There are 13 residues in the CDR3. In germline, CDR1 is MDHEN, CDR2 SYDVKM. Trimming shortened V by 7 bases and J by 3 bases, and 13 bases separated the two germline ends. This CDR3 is CASKVEGGYEQYF. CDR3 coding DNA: TGTGCCAGCAAAGTGGAAGGGGGCTACGAGCAGTACTTC.

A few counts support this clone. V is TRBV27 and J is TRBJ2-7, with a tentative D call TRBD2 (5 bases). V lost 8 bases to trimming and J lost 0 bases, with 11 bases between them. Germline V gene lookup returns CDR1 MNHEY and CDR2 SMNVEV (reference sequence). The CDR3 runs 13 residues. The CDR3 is CASGPRGSYEQYF. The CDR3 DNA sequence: TGTGCCAGCGGGCCACGGGGCTCCTACGAGCAGTACTTC.

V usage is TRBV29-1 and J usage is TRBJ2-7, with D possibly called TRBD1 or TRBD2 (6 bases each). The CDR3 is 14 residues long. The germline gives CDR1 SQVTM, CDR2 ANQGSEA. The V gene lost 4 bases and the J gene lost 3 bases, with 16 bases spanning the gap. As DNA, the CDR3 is TGCAGCGTTGTTTATCGGAGGGGGATCTACGAGCAGTACTTC. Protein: CSVVYRRGIYEQYF.

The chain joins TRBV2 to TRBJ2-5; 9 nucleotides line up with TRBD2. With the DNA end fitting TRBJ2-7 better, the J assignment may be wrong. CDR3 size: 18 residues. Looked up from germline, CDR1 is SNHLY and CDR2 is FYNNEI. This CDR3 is CASSERSSGTVLNLEQYF. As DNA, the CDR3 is TGTGCCAGCAGTGAGAGGTCTAGCGGGACCGTGCTGAATCTCGAGCAGTACTTC.

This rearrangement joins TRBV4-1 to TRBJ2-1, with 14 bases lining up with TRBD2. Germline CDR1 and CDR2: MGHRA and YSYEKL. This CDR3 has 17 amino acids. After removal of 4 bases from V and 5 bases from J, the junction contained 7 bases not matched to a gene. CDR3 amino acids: CASSPRLAGGQDNEQFF. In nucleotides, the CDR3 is TGCGCCAGCAGCCCGCGACTAGCGGGGGGGCAAGACAATGAGCAGTTCTTC.

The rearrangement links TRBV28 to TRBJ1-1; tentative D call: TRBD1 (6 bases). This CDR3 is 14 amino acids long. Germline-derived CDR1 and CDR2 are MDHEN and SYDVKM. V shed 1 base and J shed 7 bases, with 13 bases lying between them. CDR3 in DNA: TGTGCCAGCAGTTTATCGGCGGGGGGCTTTGAAGCTTTCTTT. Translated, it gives CASSLSAGGFEAFF. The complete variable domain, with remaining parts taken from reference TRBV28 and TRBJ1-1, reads DVKVTQSSRYLVKRTGEKVFLECVQDMDHENMFWYRQDPGLGLRLIYFSYDVKMKEKGDIPEGYSVSREKKERFSLILESASTNQTSMYLCASSLSAGGFEAFFGQGTRLTVV.

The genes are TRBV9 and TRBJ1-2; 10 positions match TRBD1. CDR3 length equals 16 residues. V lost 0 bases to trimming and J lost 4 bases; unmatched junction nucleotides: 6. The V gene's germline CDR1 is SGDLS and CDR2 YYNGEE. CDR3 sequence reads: CASSVDGTGVPYGYTF. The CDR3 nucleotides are TGTGCCAGCAGCGTAGATGGGACAGGGGTTCCCTATGGCTACACCTTC.

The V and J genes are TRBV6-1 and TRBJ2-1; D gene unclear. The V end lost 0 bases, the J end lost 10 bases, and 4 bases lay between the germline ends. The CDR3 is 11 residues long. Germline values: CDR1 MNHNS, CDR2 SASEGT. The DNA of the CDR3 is TGTGCCAGCAGTGAAGCGGGCGAGCAGTTCTTC. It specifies CASSEAGEQFF.

CDR3 sequence reads: CASIGPAGGSYEQYF. The CDR3 DNA is TGTGCCAGCATCGGGCCCGCGGGGGGCTCCTACGAGCAGTACTTC. The gene calls are TRBV27 and TRBJ2-7; 8 bases fit TRBD2. Unmatched junction bases numbered 8, after V lost 7 bases and J lost 0 bases. Germline CDR1 and CDR2: MNHEY and SMNVEV (reference sequence). The CDR3 contains 15 residues.

The CDR3 coding sequence is TGTGCCAGCAGCTTAGGACTAGCGGGGAACACCGGGGAGCTGTTTTTT. Protein sequence: CASSLGLAGNTGELFF. This chain uses TRBV7-6 with TRBJ2-2; 10 nucleotides agree with TRBD2. The CDR3 totals 16 residues. The germline gives CDR1 SGHVS, CDR2 FNYEAQ. Trimming cost V 1 base and J 1 base; bases outside gene matches: 0.

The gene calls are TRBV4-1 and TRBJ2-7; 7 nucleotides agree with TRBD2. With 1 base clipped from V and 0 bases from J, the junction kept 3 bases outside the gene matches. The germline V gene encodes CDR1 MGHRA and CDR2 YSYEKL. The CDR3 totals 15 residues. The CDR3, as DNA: TGCGCCAGCAGCCAAGTCGGGGGGAGCTCCTACGAGCAGTACTTC. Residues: CASSQVGGSSYEQYF.